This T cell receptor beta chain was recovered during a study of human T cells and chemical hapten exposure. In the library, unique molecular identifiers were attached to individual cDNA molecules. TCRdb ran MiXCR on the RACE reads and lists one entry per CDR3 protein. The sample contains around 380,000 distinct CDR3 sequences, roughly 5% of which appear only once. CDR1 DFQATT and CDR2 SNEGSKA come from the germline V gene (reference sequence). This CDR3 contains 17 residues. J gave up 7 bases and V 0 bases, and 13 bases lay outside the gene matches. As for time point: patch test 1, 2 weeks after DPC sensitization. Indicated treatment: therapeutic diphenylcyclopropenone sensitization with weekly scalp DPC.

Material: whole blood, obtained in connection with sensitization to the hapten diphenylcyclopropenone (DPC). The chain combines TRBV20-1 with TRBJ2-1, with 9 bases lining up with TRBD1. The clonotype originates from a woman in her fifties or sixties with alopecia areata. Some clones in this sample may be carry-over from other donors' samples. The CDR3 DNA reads TGCAGTGCTAGAGATAGGGGACAGGGAGCTCCCTGGAATGAGCAGTTCTTC. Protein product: CSARDRGQGAPWNEQFF.